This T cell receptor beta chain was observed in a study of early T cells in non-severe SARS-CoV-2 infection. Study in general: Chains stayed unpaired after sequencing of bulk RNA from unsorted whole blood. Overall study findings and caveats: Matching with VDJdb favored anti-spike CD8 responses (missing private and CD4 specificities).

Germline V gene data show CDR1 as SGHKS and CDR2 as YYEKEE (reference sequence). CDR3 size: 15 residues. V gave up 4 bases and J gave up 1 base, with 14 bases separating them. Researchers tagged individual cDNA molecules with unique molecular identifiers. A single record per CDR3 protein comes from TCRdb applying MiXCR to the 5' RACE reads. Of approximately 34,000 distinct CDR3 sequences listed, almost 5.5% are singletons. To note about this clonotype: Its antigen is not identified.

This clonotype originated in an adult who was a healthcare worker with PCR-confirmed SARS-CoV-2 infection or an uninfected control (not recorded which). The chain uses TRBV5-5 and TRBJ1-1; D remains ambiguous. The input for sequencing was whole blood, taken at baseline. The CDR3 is CASSPNGQPNTEAFF. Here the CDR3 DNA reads TGTGCCAGCAGCCCGAACGGGCAGCCGAACACTGAAGCTTTCTTT.